The following is a TCR beta chain sequence with its context. At one end, the junction sequence differs from germline, possibly due to a read error. The entry originates in a study of blood T cells in healthy people across ages. The V gene's germline CDR1 is PRHDT and CDR2 FYEKMQ (reference sequence). CDR3 length: 13 residues. Next came a second PCR, run for about 6 to 12 cycles, which used a sample-barcoded 5' primer along with a J-beta primer mix. Every sample returned 3 million or more CDR3-containing paired-end reads. One entry per CDR3 protein, called by TCRdb with MiXCR from the 5' RACE reads. The sample carries about 640,000 distinct CDR3 sequences, 25% to 35% recorded once.

The specimen sequenced was blood. This chain links TRBV13 with TRBJ2-3, with D possibly being TRBD1 (5 bases). The receptor comes from a woman aged 80 or older in good health. CDR3 DNA sequence: TGTGCCAGCAGCTTAATAGGCACAGGTACGCAGTATTTT. Its protein is CASSLIGTGTQYF.